The clone carrying this T cell receptor beta chain was seen once. As yet, its antigen is unknown. CDR3 length equals 16 residues. CDR1 and CDR2 (germline): SGDLS, YYNGEE. V was clipped by 0 bases and J by 6 bases; unmatched bases: 4. The table came from immunoSEQ multiplex PCR; TCRdb's copy has only in-frame clones and leaves some out. The sample holds approximately 130,000 clones, more than 80% seen once. The sample belongs to a study of T cell responses to AZD1222 COVID-19 vaccine. Study-level findings and limits: There were repertoire samples only from the period after the peak T cell response.

The chain uses TRBV9 and TRBJ2-1, with 12 bases that match TRBD2. The sample was peripheral blood, taken on day 0 of AZD1222 vaccination. The receptor was derived from an adult in good health. The CDR3 region is CASSVGLAGAPNEQFF. The DNA for the CDR3 is TGTGCCAGCAGCGTAGGACTAGCGGGGGCCCCCAATGAGCAGTTCTTC. Full variable domain (rest looked up from reference TRBV9 and TRBJ2-1): DSGVTQTPKHLITATGQRVTLRCSPRSGDLSVYWYQQSLDQGLQFLIQYYNGEERAKGNILERFSAQQFPDLHSELNLSSLELGDSALYFCASSVGLAGAPNEQFFGPGTRLTVL.